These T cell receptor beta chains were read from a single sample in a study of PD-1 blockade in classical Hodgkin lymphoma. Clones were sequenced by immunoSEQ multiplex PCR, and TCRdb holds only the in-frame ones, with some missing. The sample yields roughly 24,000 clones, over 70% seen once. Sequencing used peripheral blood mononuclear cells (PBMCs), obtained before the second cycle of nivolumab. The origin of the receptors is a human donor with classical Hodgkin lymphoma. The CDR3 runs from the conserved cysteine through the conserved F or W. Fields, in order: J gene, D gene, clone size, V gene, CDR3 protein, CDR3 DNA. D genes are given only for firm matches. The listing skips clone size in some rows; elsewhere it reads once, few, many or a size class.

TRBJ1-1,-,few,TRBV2,CASSVHTEAFF,TGTGCCAGCAGTGTACACACTGAAGCTTTCTTT
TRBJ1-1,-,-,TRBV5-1,CASSRGTVNTEAFF,TGCGCCAGCAGCCGTGGGACGGTGAACACTGAAGCTTTCTTT
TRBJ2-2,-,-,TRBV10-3,CAITPAPNGELFF,TGTGCCATCACTCCGGCGCCCAACGGGGAGCTGTTTTTT
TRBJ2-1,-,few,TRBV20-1,CSAALNEQFF,TGCAGTGCTGCCCTCAATGAGCAGTTCTTC
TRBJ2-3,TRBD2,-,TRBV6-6,CASKREGPSDTQYF,TGTGCCAGCAAGAGGGAGGGCCCCTCAGATACGCAGTATTTT
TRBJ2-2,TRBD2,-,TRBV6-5,CASSYSLASGSGELFF,TGTGCCAGCAGTTACTCGTTGGCTAGCGGGAGTGGGGAGCTGTTTTTT
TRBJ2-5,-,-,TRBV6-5,CASRRTPQETQYF,TGTGCCAGCAGGAGGACGCCTCAAGAGACCCAGTACTTC
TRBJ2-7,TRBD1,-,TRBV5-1,CASSPQGAGTYEQYF,TGCGCCAGCAGCCCACAGGGGGCGGGCACCTACGAGCAGTACTTC
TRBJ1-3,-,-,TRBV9,CASSALEGRGNTIYF,TGTGCCAGCAGCGCCTTAGAAGGGAGGGGAAACACCATATATTTT
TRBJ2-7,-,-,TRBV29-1,CSAKGAGLGEQYF,TGCAGCGCCAAAGGAGCGGGCCTAGGCGAGCAGTACTTC
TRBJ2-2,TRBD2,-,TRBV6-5,CASSKAGVTAGELFF,TGTGCCAGCAGTAAGGCGGGAGTAACTGCCGGGGAGCTGTTTTTT
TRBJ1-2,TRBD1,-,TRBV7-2,CASSPKAGTGSSYGYTF,TGTGCCAGCAGCCCTAAAGCCGGGACAGGGTCGAGCTATGGCTACACCTTC
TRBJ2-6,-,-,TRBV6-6,CASTTGVAGANVLTF,TGTGCCAGCACCACCGGGGTTGCGGGGGCCAACGTCCTGACTTTC
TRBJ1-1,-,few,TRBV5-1,CASSLSGTPGTEAFF,TGCGCCAGCAGCTTGAGTGGGACCCCCGGGACAGAAGCTTTCTTT
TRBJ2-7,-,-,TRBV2,CASSETKIYEQYF,TGTGCCAGCAGTGAGACGAAAATCTACGAGCAGTACTTC
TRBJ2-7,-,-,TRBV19,CASSEPGRLSYEQYF,TGTGCCAGTAGTGAACCGGGACGCCTCTCCTACGAGCAGTACTTC
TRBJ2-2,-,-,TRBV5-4,CASTNANTGELFF,TGTGCCTCGACCAATGCGAACACCGGGGAGCTGTTTTTT
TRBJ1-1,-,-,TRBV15,CATSGGRTYTEAFF,TGTGCCACCAGCGGGGGACGGACGTACACTGAAGCTTTCTTT
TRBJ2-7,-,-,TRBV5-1,CASSPQWQEEQYF,TGCGCCAGCAGCCCACAGTGGCAGGAGGAGCAGTACTTC
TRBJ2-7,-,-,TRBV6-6,CASSSSGRGQYF,TGTGCCAGCAGTTCCAGTGGTAGGGGGCAGTACTTC
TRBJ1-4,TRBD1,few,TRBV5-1,CASSLGLQGNEKLFF,TGCGCCAGCAGCTTGGGGCTACAGGGGAATGAAAAACTGTTTTTT
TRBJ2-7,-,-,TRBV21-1,CASSARDIANDEQYF,TGTGCCAGCAGCGCCCGGGACATTGCGAACGACGAGCAGTACTTC
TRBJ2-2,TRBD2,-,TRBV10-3,CAIKTLGLAGTGELFF,TGTGCCATCAAAACCCTCGGCCTAGCGGGTACCGGGGAGCTGTTTTTT
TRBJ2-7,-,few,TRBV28,CASSSGQNRNEQYF,TGTGCCAGCAGTTCCGGACAGAACAGAAACGAGCAGTACTTC
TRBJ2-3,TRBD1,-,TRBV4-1,CASSHNSPGQGTDTQYF,TGCGCCAGCAGCCATAATAGTCCCGGACAGGGCACAGATACGCAGTATTTT
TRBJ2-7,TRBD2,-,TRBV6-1,CASSESGSLYEQYF,TGTGCCAGCAGTGAAAGCGGGAGTCTATACGAGCAGTACTTC
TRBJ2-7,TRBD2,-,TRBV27,CASRHSRTSGIYEQYF,TGTGCCAGCAGACACTCCAGGACTAGCGGGATCTACGAGCAGTACTTC
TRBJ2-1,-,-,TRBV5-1,CASSSGPVGNEQFF,TGCGCCAGCAGCTCCGGTCCAGTGGGCAATGAGCAGTTCTTC
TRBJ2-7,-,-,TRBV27,CASSLTRGGVYEQYF,TGTGCCAGCAGTTTGACTAGGGGGGGAGTTTACGAGCAGTACTTC
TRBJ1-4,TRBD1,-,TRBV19,CASSLGTGFEKLFF,TGTGCCAGTAGTCTCGGGACAGGGTTTGAAAAACTGTTTTTT
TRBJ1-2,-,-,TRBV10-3,CAISERARGYTF,TGTGCCATCAGTGAGCGGGCCCGGGGCTACACCTTC
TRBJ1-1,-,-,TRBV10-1,CASSESGSEAFF,TGCGCCAGCAGTGAGTCAGGGTCTGAAGCTTTCTTT
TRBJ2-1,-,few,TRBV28,CASRSGGRGGNEQFF,TGTGCCAGCAGGTCCGGGGGGCGCGGTGGAAATGAGCAGTTCTTC
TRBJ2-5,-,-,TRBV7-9,CASSSSGGRGQETQYF,TGTGCCAGCAGCTCCAGTGGGGGTAGGGGCCAAGAGACCCAGTACTTC
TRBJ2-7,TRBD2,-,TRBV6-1,CASSWTSGSYEQYF,TGTGCCAGCAGTTGGACTAGCGGGAGCTACGAGCAGTACTTC
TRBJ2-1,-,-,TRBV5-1,CASSLTAFGRRSYNEQFF,TGCGCCAGCAGCTTGACGGCATTTGGTCGAAGGTCCTACAATGAGCAGTTCTTC
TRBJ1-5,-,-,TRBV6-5,CASSYSSTNQPQHF,TGTGCCAGCAGTTACTCGAGTACTAATCAGCCCCAGCATTTT
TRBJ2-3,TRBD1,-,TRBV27,CASSRDRETQYF,TGTGCCAGCAGCCGCGACAGGGAAACGCAGTATTTT
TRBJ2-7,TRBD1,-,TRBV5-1,CASSLGQGAYEQYF,TGCGCCAGCAGCTTGGGACAGGGGGCGTACGAGCAGTACTTC
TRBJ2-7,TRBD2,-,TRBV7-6,CASSLGGAGYEQYF,TGTGCCAGCAGCTTAGGCGGAGCGGGGTACGAGCAGTACTTC
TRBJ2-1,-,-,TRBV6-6,CASSPSDYNEQFF,TGTGCCAGCAGTCCCTCCGACTACAATGAGCAGTTCTTC
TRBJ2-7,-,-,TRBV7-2,CASSPPRGPSREQYF,TGTGCCAGCAGCCCCCCCCGGGGCCCTTCCCGGGAGCAGTACTTC
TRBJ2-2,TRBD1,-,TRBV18,CASSPRTGGFGELFF,TGTGCCAGCTCACCCCGGACAGGGGGCTTCGGGGAGCTGTTTTTT
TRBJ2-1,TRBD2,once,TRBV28,CASSPPGQGLAGGGNEQFF,TGTGCCAGCAGCCCCCCAGGACAGGGACTAGCGGGAGGCGGAAATGAGCAGTTCTTC
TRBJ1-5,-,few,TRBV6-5,CATSGGNNQPQHF,TGTGCCACCTCTGGAGGGAACAATCAGCCCCAGCATTTT
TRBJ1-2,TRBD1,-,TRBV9,CASSEGTGGVKTNYGYTF,TGTGCCAGCAGCGAGGGGACAGGGGGTGTCAAGACTAACTATGGCTACACCTTC
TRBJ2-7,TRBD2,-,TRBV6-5,CASSRGLADYEQYF,TGTGCCAGCAGTCGCGGACTAGCGGACTACGAGCAGTACTTC
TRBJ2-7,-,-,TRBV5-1,CASSGWGSNSYEQYF,TGCGCCAGCAGTGGTTGGGGGAGTAACTCCTACGAGCAGTACTTC
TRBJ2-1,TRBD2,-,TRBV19,CASKEDERDDEQFF,TGTGCCAGTAAAGAGGATGAGCGGGACGATGAGCAGTTCTTC
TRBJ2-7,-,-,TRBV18,CASSPGRAKGDEQYF,TGTGCCAGCTCACCCGGTAGAGCAAAGGGGGACGAGCAGTACTTC
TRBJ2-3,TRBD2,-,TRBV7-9,CASSRSGSPSPDTQYF,TGTGCCAGCAGCCGGAGCGGGAGCCCGAGCCCAGATACGCAGTATTTT
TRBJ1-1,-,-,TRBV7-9,CASSKGVTEAFF,TGTGCCAGCAGCAAAGGGGTGACTGAAGCTTTCTTT
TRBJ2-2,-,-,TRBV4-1,CASSQITSLNTGELFF,TGCGCCAGCAGCCAGATTACTAGCCTGAACACCGGGGAGCTGTTTTTT
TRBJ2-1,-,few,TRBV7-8,CASSLKTGDPSYNEQFF,TGTGCCAGCAGCTTGAAGACAGGCGACCCCAGTTACAATGAGCAGTTCTTC